This T cell receptor beta chain derives from a study of blood T cell repertoires in COVID-19. Whole-study context: The analysed material was cDNA or gDNA that came from T cells, B-cell-depleted T cells, or PBMCs.

The study drew participants aged about 18 to 95 years from under 30 US areas. Participant-given clinical history determined each cohort assignment. The data were produced by immunoSEQ multiplex PCR, yet TCRdb's version contains in-frame clones alone and is incomplete. Counted here are about 270,000 clones, 85% to 90% occurring once; the ten biggest clones make up over 3.5%. The CDR3 is made up of 14 amino acids. The V and J ends lost 3 bases and 4 bases, in that order; junction bases with no gene match: 4. Germline CDR1 is SGHTA and CDR2 is FQGTGA. This chain links TRBV7-3 with TRBJ2-7; 9 bases fit TRBD2. Sequencing was carried out using PBMCs or T cells enriched from blood (not recorded which). The sequence derives from a woman in her thirties with acute COVID-19. CDR3 residues: CASSFVAGEYEQYF. CDR3 nucleotide sequence: TGTGCCAGCAGCTTCGTAGCGGGAGAGTACGAGCAGTACTTC.